The T cell receptor beta chain described here comes from a study of HIV-infected patients and healthy controls. The study's findings and limits: The authors saw processing only sixteen HIV-infected individuals as a major limitation on generality. Significantly higher mean Gini indices appeared in HIV-infected repertoires, possibly reflecting oligoclonality.

All unsorted peripheral T cells were captured because whole blood was used without fractionation. The RNA source was a roughly 2.5 ml peripheral blood draw. CDR1 is MNHEY and CDR2 is SMNVEV in the germline V gene (reference sequence). The CDR3 runs to 12 residues. With 1 base removed from V and 10 bases from J, the gap between germline ends came to 10 bases. Approximately 510 ng RNA was reverse transcribed with alpha and beta constant-region primers. Separate chain-specific third strand synthesis with multiplexing indices produced the alpha and beta libraries. MiXCR, applied by TCRdb to the 5' RACE reads, yields one record per CDR3 protein. Of almost 25,000 distinct CDR3 sequences in the sample, 8.5% to 9% were seen once. To note about this clonotype: As yet, its antigen is unknown.

Sequenced material: blood. This chain links TRBV27 with TRBJ1-2, with D maybe TRBD1 (5 bases). The receptor comes from an adult in good health. CDR3: CASSLLGRDYTF. CDR3 DNA sequence: TGTGCCAGCAGTTTATTGGGGCGGGACTACACCTTC.